This TCR beta chain was found in a study of T cell repertoires in cytomegalovirus infection (dated by TCRdb to between 2018 and 2021). For the study in its entirety: Donor HLA type was relevant to the analysis, as public TCR beta signatures indicated carriage of CMV infection together with the matching HLA type. Here is what the overall study found, with its caveats: The ex vivo response was dominated by HLA-C-restricted CMV-specific TCR beta clonotypes, and the single most frequent clonotype in two of eight donors was supplied by these HLA-C-restricted clonotypes. In both this cohort and an independent roughly 350-donor cohort, the cumulative frequency of public TCR beta family members distinguished carriers of CMV infection plus the relevant HLA type.

Sequencing used an Illumina HiSeq 1500. The raw public reads went through TCRdb reprocessing: fastp at Q25, MiXCR clone calling, in-frame beta chains kept. Duplicate CDR3 protein sequences are folded into a single record with the most common DNA and genes. Counted in this sample were almost 550,000 distinct CDR3 sequences; 16% of them appeared once. The top ten clones comprise 24% of the sample. Many counts were recorded for this clonotype. Its antigen is still unknown. Within one base of it there is no much larger clone, and no base qualities were kept. V and J are truncated by 7 bases and 5 bases respectively, leaving an intervening sequence of 15 bases. Taken from cysteine to phenylalanine, the CDR3 has 13 residues. Left in the record is the CDR3 DNA by itself, 39 bases read in frame from the first base. The germline V gene (reference sequence) gives CDR1 as SEHNR and CDR2 as FQNEAQ.

The rearrangement combines TRBV7-9 with TRBJ2-7; TRBD1 is a weak D gene call, 5 bases matching. Sequenced: CD8+ T cells from PBMCs. This TCR came from a human donor in good health (CMV status not recorded). Some clones in this sample may be carry-over from other donors' samples. In nucleotides, the sequence is TGTGCCAGCACCATCCCATCAGGGAACGAGCAGTACTTC. Translated, this is CASTIPSGNEQYF.